The 9 T cell receptor beta chains in this list originate from one sample, sequenced in a study of identical twins. TCRdb independently ran MiXCR on the 5' RACE reads; one entry per CDR3 protein. This sample has about 920,000 distinct CDR3 sequences, with more than 9% found just once. This sample was shared with a second study, whose subject was yellow fever vaccine responses in identical twins.

Sequenced material: PBMCs. These TCRs come from a woman between 18 and 29 years old in good health.

This clonotype was seen only a few times. This chain uses TRBV12-3 or TRBV12-4 with TRBJ1-6; D is undetermined. The CDR3 covers 13 residues. V lost 6 bases to trimming and J lost 11 bases, with 14 bases between them. CDR3 DNA: TGTGCCAGCAGCTCCACCTGGTCGACACCCCTCCACTTT. Its protein is CASSSTWSTPLHF.

This clonotype has at least ten counts. The chain recombines TRBV4-1 with TRBJ2-3; possibly TRBD1 for D (6 bases). Between the trimmed V and J ends, which lost 3 bases and 14 bases, there was a span of 18 bases. Looked up from germline, CDR1 is MGHRA and CDR2 is YSYEKL. This CDR3 comprises 13 residues. CDR3 residues: CASSHRDRLDRYF. The CDR3 coding sequence is TGCGCCAGCAGCCACCGAGACAGGCTCGATAGGTATTTT.

This clonotype was seen a handful of times. The chain is built from TRBV6-1 and TRBJ2-1, with 10 nucleotides matching TRBD2. The trim removed 8 bases at V and 6 bases at J, leaving 10 bases unmatched. The CDR3 has 15 residues. The germline gives CDR1 MNHNS, CDR2 SASEGT. CDR3 sequence reads: CASRAPAGGANEQFF. CDR3 DNA sequence: TGTGCCAGCCGTGCCCCAGCGGGAGGGGCCAATGAGCAGTTCTTC.

This clonotype was picked up a small number of times. This sequence joins TRBV10-2 and TRBJ1-3; D may be TRBD1 (5 bases). CDR1 is WSHSY and CDR2 is SAAADI in the germline V gene. Trimming left V 4 bases short and J 0 bases short, with 10 bases between. The CDR3 is 15 amino acids. CDR3 region: CASSVVDSSGNTIYF. CDR3 coding DNA: TGCGCCAGCAGTGTTGTTGACAGCTCTGGAAACACCATATATTTT.

The sample holds a few counts of this clonotype. The rearrangement joins TRBV6-5 to TRBJ1-6, with D uncertain. The ends were cut back, 2 bases at V and 5 bases at J, with 10 bases in the middle. Looked up from germline, CDR1 is MNHEY and CDR2 is SVGAGI. This CDR3 has 15 residues. CDR3: CASSYAGVDNSPLHF. CDR3 DNA sequence: TGTGCCAGCAGTTACGCTGGGGTAGATAATTCACCCCTCCACTTT.

The chain recombines TRBV28 with TRBJ2-1, with D possibly TRBD1 on 5 matching bases. The germline V gene has CDR1 MDHEN and CDR2 SYDVKM. This CDR3 has 12 residues. V was pared by 8 bases and J by 4 bases, with 9 bases between. CDR3 bases: TGTGCCAGCGGAAAGGGGTACAATGAGCAGTTCTTC. Amino acids: CASGKGYNEQFF.

The V and J genes are TRBV5-1 and TRBJ2-1; 13 nucleotides line up with TRBD2. V shed 0 bases and J 5 bases; nucleotides not matched to a gene: 5. This CDR3 has 17 amino acids. Germline CDR1 and CDR2: SGHRS and YFSETQ. CDR3 residues: CASSLGTSGRRNNEQFF. The CDR3 coding sequence is TGCGCCAGCAGCTTGGGGACTAGCGGGAGACGTAACAATGAGCAGTTCTTC.

The chain is built from TRBV4-1 and TRBJ2-3; tentative D call: TRBD2 (6 bases). Looked up from germline, CDR1 is MGHRA and CDR2 is YSYEKL. The CDR3 loop spans 16 amino acids. The ends were cut back, 4 bases at V and 5 bases at J, with 19 bases in the middle. Here the CDR3 reads CASSRVGTQGGDTQYF. For the CDR3, the DNA is TGCGCCAGCAGCCGCGTAGGGACCCAGGGAGGAGATACGCAGTATTTT.

The V and J genes are TRBV4-1 and TRBJ2-7; 13 bases fit TRBD2. The CDR3 runs to 18 residues. The V gene's germline CDR1 is MGHRA and CDR2 YSYEKL. The junction had 10 bases not matched to a gene; V was cut back by 2 bases and J by 3 bases. The CDR3: CASSQPFPGLAGFYEQYF. Written as DNA, the CDR3 is TGCGCCAGCAGCCAACCTTTCCCGGGACTAGCGGGATTCTACGAGCAGTACTTC.